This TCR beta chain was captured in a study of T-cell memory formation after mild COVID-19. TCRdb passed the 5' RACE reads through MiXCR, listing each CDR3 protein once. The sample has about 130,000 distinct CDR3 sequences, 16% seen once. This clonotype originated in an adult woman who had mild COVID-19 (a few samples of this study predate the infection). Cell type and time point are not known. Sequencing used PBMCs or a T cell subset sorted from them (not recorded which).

CDR3 sequence (DNA): TGTGCCAGCAGCGAGGGGGCCGGAGATACGCAGTATTTT. This sequence encodes CASSEGAGDTQYF. This rearrangement joins TRBV9 to TRBJ2-3; 7 bases are shared with TRBD1. This CDR3 comprises 13 residues. V lost 3 bases, J lost 5 bases, and 3 bases stayed unmatched. The germline gives CDR1 SGDLS, CDR2 YYNGEE.